The clone carrying this TCR beta chain was observed a handful of times. No antigen is known for it. TCRdb reprocessed the reads via MiXCR and lists one record per CDR3 protein. The sample records more than 500,000 distinct CDR3 sequences, 15% to 20% being singletons. Trimming shortened V by 1 base and J by 5 bases, and 12 bases separated the two germline ends. The CDR3 contains 15 residues. The germline CDR1 and CDR2 sequences are MNHEY and SMNVEV (reference sequence). This sample was included in a study of T cell repertoires in cytomegalovirus infection. Study-wide background: Indications of both CMV infection and matching HLA type were provided by public TCR beta signatures. The study's findings and limits: Ex vivo responses were dominated by HLA-C-restricted CMV-specific TCR beta clonotypes. The cumulative frequency of public TCR beta families identified carriers of CMV plus the relevant HLA.

The sequence came from a human donor in good health (CMV status not recorded). Some clones in this sample may be carry-over from other donors' samples. This chain links TRBV27 with TRBJ1-5; D is possibly TRBD1 (6 bases). Sequencing was carried out using CD8+ T cells from PBMCs. The CDR3 sequence is CASSLWGARDQPQHF. The CDR3 DNA is TGTGCCAGCAGTTTATGGGGGGCCCGGGATCAGCCCCAGCATTTT.